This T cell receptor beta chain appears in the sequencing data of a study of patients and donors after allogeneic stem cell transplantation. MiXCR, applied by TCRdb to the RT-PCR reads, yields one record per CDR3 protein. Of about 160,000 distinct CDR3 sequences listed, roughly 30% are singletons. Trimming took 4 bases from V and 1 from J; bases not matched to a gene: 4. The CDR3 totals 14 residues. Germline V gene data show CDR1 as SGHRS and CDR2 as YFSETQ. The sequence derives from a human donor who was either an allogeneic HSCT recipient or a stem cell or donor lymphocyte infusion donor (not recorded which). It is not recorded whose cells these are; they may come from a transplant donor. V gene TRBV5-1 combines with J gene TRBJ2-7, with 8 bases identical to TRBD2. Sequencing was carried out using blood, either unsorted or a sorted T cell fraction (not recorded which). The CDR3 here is CASSPGRGSYEQYF. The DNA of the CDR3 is TGCGCCAGCAGCCCCGGGAGGGGGTCCTACGAGCAGTACTTC. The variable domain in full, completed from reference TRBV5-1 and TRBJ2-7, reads KAGVTQTPRYLIKTRGQQVTLSCSPISGHRSVSWYQQTPGQGLQFLFEYFSETQRNKGNFPGRFSGRQFSNSRSEMNVSTLELGDSALYLCASSPGRGSYEQYFGPGTRLTVT.